Below, one T cell receptor beta chain is given with its context. It has no known antigen specificity. No much larger clonotype is one base removed from it; base qualities were not supplied. The immunoSEQ Assay, a bias-controlled multiplex PCR, was used to amplify TCRbeta CDR3 regions from genomic DNA. The authors' analysis ran thus. Nucleated cell counts per sample were estimated from amplification of reference gene primers within the assay. Sequence reads were collapsed and filtered to measure the absolute abundance of every unique TCRbeta CDR3 rearrangement. Productive Simpson clonality was computed per sample as the square root of Simpson's diversity index over productive rearrangements. Imported from immuneACCESS, the table was reduced by TCRdb to in-frame sequences with V and J called. These copies leave out some clones; in studies compared against another copy, an unresolved V gene accounts for under half, and the cause of the remainder is not known. For V, J and clone size, that table is used; D and trimming come from the DNA. In this sample the table shows 200,000 to 250,000 clones, about 88% of which occur a single time. The top ten clones comprise roughly 10% of the sample.

One collaborating source in Seattle enrolled patients during active infection and followed them longitudinally through the course of disease. The collaborating institutions used their own protocols to collect whole blood in K2EDTA tubes. For TCRbeta analysis, collaborators shipped samples as frozen whole blood, isolated PBMCs, or DNA extracted from either of those sample types. The source of the sample is a study of blood T cell repertoires in COVID-19 (dated by TCRdb to the early 2020s). For context, the study as a whole: Samples from collaborators originated in the United States, Italy and Spain and spanned both the acute and convalescent phases of COVID-19. The material from the prospective study consisted of cDNA or gDNA derived from T cells, B-cell-depleted T cells, or PBMCs. The dataset comprised deeply sampled blood TCRbeta repertoires from subjects exposed to, actively infected with, or recovered from COVID-19. The repertoires were released in a freely available public database meant as a resource for research on the immune response to SARS-CoV-2. Samples were obtained from the ongoing ImmuneRACE study (first 160 participants) and from some 1,300 subjects provided by 6 global collaborators. Nearly every sample came with metadata listing a de-identified subject ID, COVID-19 status, age in years and sex. Where available, HLA class I and class II types were taken from metadata supplied by the sample provider and were not determined by assay-based typing. What the research found in general, with its limitations: The amount of clinical and demographic metadata varied by source and participant and was provided uncurated.

The sequence was collected from a woman aged 45-60 years with COVID-19, enrolled during active disease. Source material: peripheral blood.

The nucleotide sequence reads as follows: TGTGCCAGCAGCTTCAGGGGGCGCGGGGGCGAGCAGTACGTC. Its translation is CASSFRGRGGEQYV. Rearrangement joined TRBV7-9 to TRBJ2-7; TRBD1 might be the D gene, on 8 matching bases. From the germline V gene (reference sequence), CDR1 is SEHNR and CDR2 is FQNEAQ. Trimming takes 3 bases from V and 6 bases from J, and the germline ends sit 15 bases apart. There are 14 amino acids in the CDR3, from cysteine to valine inclusive. Only the CDR3 part of the read is kept: 42 bases, read in frame from the first base.